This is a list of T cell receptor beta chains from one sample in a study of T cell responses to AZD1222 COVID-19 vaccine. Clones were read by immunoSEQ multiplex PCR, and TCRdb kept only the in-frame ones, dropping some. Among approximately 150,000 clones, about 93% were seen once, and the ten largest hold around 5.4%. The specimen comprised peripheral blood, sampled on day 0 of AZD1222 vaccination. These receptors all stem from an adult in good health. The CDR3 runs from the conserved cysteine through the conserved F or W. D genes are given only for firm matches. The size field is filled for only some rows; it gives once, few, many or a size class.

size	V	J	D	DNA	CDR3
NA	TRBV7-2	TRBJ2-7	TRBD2	TGTGCCAGCAGCTTAGAACTAGCGGGAGTAGGCTCCTACGAGCAGTACTTC	CASSLELAGVGSYEQYF
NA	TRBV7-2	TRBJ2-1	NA	TGTGCCAGCAGCTTAGTCAGCTACAATGAGCAGTTCTTC	CASSLVSYNEQFF
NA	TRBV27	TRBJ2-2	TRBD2	TGTGCCAGCAGTTTAGGGAGGGTTGCCGGGGAGCTGTTTTTT	CASSLGRVAGELFF
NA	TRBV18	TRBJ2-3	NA	TGTGCCAGCTCACCTCTTGGGCTACCCCGCACAGATACGCAGTATTTT	CASSPLGLPRTDTQYF
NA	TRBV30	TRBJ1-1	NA	TGTGCCTGGAGAGGTAGGGGGATGACTGAAGCTTTCTTT	CAWRGRGMTEAFF
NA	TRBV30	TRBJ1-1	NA	TGTGCCTGGAGCCGCGGACAGACCCATGGGCTAGAAGCTTTCTTT	CAWSRGQTHGLEAFF
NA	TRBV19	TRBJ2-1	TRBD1	TGTGCCAGCGCTAGACAGGGGGCCTACAATGAGCAGTTCTTC	CASARQGAYNEQFF
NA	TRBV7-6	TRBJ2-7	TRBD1	TGTGCCAGCAGCTTGGGACAGGGCAACGAGCAGTACTTC	CASSLGQGNEQYF
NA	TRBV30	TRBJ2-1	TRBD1	TGTGCCTGGAGCACCGGGACAGTCAATGAGCAGTTCTTC	CAWSTGTVNEQFF
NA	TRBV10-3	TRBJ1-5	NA	TGTGCCATCAGTCCCGCAGGGGTAGGGCAGCCCCAGCATTTT	CAISPAGVGQPQHF
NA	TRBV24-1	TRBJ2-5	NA	TGTGCCACCAGTGTTGGGGGACAAGAGACCCAGTACTTC	CATSVGGQETQYF
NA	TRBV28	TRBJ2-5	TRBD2	TGTGCCAGCAGCCCCGAAAAACTAGCGGGAAGCGAGACCCAGTACTTC	CASSPEKLAGSETQYF
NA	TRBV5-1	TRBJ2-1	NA	TGCGCCAGCAGCTCCCGTCTTGACGGGGGGACAACCTACAATGAGCAGTTCTTC	CASSSRLDGGTTYNEQFF
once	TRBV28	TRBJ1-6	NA	TGTGCCAGCAGTTTTTCAGGGAAAGGTAGATCACCCCTCCACTTT	CASSFSGKGRSPLHF
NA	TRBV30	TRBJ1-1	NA	TGTGCCTGGACTAATGGACGGACCCTGAACACTGAAGCTTTCTTT	CAWTNGRTLNTEAFF
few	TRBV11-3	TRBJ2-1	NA	TGTGCCAGCAGCTTATCCCCCAGCAATGAGCAGTTCTTC	CASSLSPSNEQFF
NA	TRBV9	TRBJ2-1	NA	TGTGCCAGCAGCCCCCTATCTGCGTCCGTCAATGAGCAGTTCTTC	CASSPLSASVNEQFF
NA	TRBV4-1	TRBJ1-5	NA	TGCGCCAGCAGCCAAGGGGGAAATCAGCCCCAGCATTTT	CASSQGGNQPQHF
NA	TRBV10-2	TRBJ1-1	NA	TGCGCCAGCAGTGGGTGGACCGTGAACACTGAAGCTTTCTTT	CASSGWTVNTEAFF
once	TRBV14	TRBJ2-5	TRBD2	TGTGCCAGCAGCCGGACTAGCGGGTACCAAGAGACCCAGTACTTC	CASSRTSGYQETQYF
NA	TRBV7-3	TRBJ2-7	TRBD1	TGTGCCAGCACGTCCGGGGACAGGGGGAACTACGAGCAGTACTTC	CASTSGDRGNYEQYF
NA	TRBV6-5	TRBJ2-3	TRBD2	TGTGCCAGCCAAGTAGCGGGGGAGGGAGTTGGGCAGTATTTT	CASQVAGEGVGQYF